The 15 T cell receptor beta chains listed next were all sequenced from one sample in a study of CD8 T cells in ankylosing spondylitis. TCRdb analysed the 5' RACE reads with MiXCR anew, one entry per CDR3 protein. The table has 200,000 to 250,000 distinct CDR3 sequences, roughly a tenth seen once. The sequencing input was blood, either unsorted or a sorted T cell fraction (not recorded which). Receptor source: a male donor with ankylosing spondylitis or in good health (not recorded which).

This clonotype has a handful of counts. The chain uses TRBV11-3 and TRBJ2-2; TRBD2 matches 9 bases. This CDR3 has 16 residues. After removal of 6 bases from V and 4 bases from J, the junction contained 9 bases not matched to a gene. Germline CDR1 and CDR2: SGHNT and YENEEA. In nucleotides, the CDR3 is TGTGCCAGCAGTTTTCCTAGCGGGGCGGGCACCGGGGAGCTGTTTTTT. Translated, it gives CASSFPSGAGTGELFF.

This clonotype was detected many times. The chain joins TRBV12-3 or TRBV12-4 to TRBJ2-2; TRBD2 matches at 8 bases. Trimming took 6 bases from V and 7 from J; bases not matched to a gene: 4. This CDR3 is built from 13 residues. CDR3 amino acids: CASSYAGGGELFF. In nucleotides, the CDR3 is TGTGCCAGCAGCTACGCGGGGGGCGGGGAGCTGTTTTTT.

At least ten counts were recorded for this clonotype. This chain connects TRBV20-1 to TRBJ2-3, with 8 bases fitting TRBD2. The V and J ends lost 5 bases and 1 base, in that order; junction bases with no gene match: 17. This CDR3 has 18 residues. Germline V gene lookup returns CDR1 DFQATT and CDR2 SNEGSKA (reference sequence). DNA for the CDR3: TGCAGTGCTCTTCTCCTTTCGCGGGGGGCGTTTCGCACAGATACGCAGTATTTT. Translating it yields CSALLLSRGAFRTDTQYF.

The CDR3 loop reads CASSRGTNEKLFF. The CDR3 nucleotides read TGTGCCAGCAGCCGGGGGACTAATGAAAAACTGTTTTTT. This chain connects TRBV14 to TRBJ1-4; tentatively, D is TRBD1 (5 bases). Trimming stripped 4 bases from V and 2 bases from J, with 5 bases between. Per the germline V gene, CDR1 is SGHDN and CDR2 is FVKESK. The CDR3 runs to 13 residues.

This clonotype was counted at least ten times. This chain uses TRBV2 with TRBJ2-2, with D unclear. Trimming took off 2 bases at V and 6 bases at J, with 10 bases between the two ends. The germline CDR1 and CDR2 sequences are SNHLY and FYNNEI. This CDR3 has 14 amino acids. This chain's CDR3 is CASSEWAVPGELFF. As DNA, the CDR3 is TGTGCCAGCAGTGAATGGGCGGTCCCCGGGGAGCTGTTTTTT.

This clonotype has at least ten counts. V is TRBV5-1 and J is TRBJ1-5, with D maybe TRBD1 (6 bases). Trimming removed 4 bases from V and 0 bases from J, with 11 bases in between. Germline CDR1 SGHRS, CDR2 YFSETQ. This CDR3 spans 15 amino acids. CDR3 sequence reads: CASSPGQYSNQPQHF. DNA of the CDR3: TGCGCCAGCAGCCCCGGACAGTATAGCAATCAGCCCCAGCATTTT. Together with reference TRBV5-1 and TRBJ1-5, the CDR3 gives the full variable domain: KAGVTQTPRYLIKTRGQQVTLSCSPISGHRSVSWYQQTPGQGLQFLFEYFSETQRNKGNFPGRFSGRQFSNSRSEMNVSTLELGDSALYLCASSPGQYSNQPQHFGDGTRLSIL.

With regard to this clonotype: A single base separates this from a much larger clone, so it may be a read error. CDR3 bases: TGTGTCAGCAGGCGACAGCTCCAAGAGACCCAGTACTTC. This encodes CVSRRQLQETQYF. This sequence joins TRBV12-3 or TRBV12-4 and TRBJ2-5; D perhaps matches TRBD1 (5 bases). The CDR3 covers 13 residues.

V usage is TRBV5-1 and J usage is TRBJ2-7; 10 bases map to TRBD1. Germline CDR1 is SGHRS and CDR2 is YFSETQ. The CDR3 runs to 15 residues. V lost 4 bases and J lost 5; bases outside the gene matches: 9. The DNA of the CDR3 is TGCGCCAGCAGCCGGGACAGGGGTATTAATGACGAGCAGTACTTC. Translated: CASSRDRGINDEQYF.

Many counts were recorded for this clonotype. CDR3 sequence reads: CSAPEETQYF. The CDR3, as DNA: TGCAGTGCCCCGGAAGAGACCCAGTACTTC. V and J are TRBV20-1 and TRBJ2-5; no definite D call. This CDR3 contains 10 residues. V was cut by 6 bases and J by 3 bases, with 5 bases left in between. Germline V gives CDR1 DFQATT, CDR2 SNEGSKA (reference sequence).

The V and J genes are TRBV12-3 or TRBV12-4 and TRBJ1-2, with D hard to call. The V and J ends lost 4 bases and 1 base respectively, with 7 bases between them. CDR3 length: 13 amino acids. CDR3 loop: CASSYTSNYGYTF. The CDR3 DNA follows: TGTGCCAGCAGTTACACAAGTAACTATGGCTACACCTTC.

This clonotype was observed a handful of times. The V and J genes are TRBV10-3 and TRBJ1-1; 7 bases agree with TRBD1. CDR1 ENHRY and CDR2 SYGVKD come from the germline V gene. V gave up 6 bases and J gave up 7 bases; unmatched junction bases: 5. There are 12 residues in the CDR3. The CDR3, as DNA: TGTGCCATCAGCGGGACAGAATATGAAGCTTTCTTT. Its protein product is CAISGTEYEAFF.

This clonotype occurred many times. The chain joins TRBV12-3 or TRBV12-4 to TRBJ2-7; 8 nucleotides match TRBD1. The length of the CDR3 is 13 residues. The V gene end was trimmed by 4 bases and the J gene end by 6 bases; junction bases not matched to a gene: 5. The chain's CDR3 is CASSSDRVGEQYF. The CDR3, as DNA: TGTGCCAGCAGTTCGGACAGGGTGGGCGAGCAGTACTTC.

A remark on this clonotype: A clone one base away is much larger, so this may be a read error. It is unclear where the CDR3 begins or ends on the DNA, so no DNA is shown, and the CDR3 is as TCRdb lists it. V gene TRBV11-1 combines with J gene TRBJ1-2; no DNA check was done on the table's D call, TRBD1. From its first to its last residue, the CDR3 has 15 amino acids. From germline, CDR1 is SGHAT and CDR2 FQDESV (reference sequence). CDR3 in amino acids: CASSFGQGAPYGYIF.

This clonotype showed up many times. V usage is TRBV4-1 and J usage is TRBJ2-3; 15 nucleotides match TRBD2. CDR1 MGHRA and CDR2 YSYEKL come from the germline V gene. This CDR3 contains 17 residues. Trimming at V came to 3 bases and at J to 4 bases, leaving 5 bases not matched to a gene. In DNA form, the CDR3 reads TGCGCCAGCAGCCAGCCGGGACTAGCGGGAGGTTCAGATACGCAGTATTTT. This codes for CASSQPGLAGGSDTQYF.

This clonotype appeared a few times. The chain employs TRBV6-2 or TRBV6-3 and TRBJ1-2; 7 bases are a match to TRBD1. Germline V gene data show CDR1 as MNHEY and CDR2 as SVGEGT. The J segment lost 3 bases and the V segment lost 8 bases, leaving 9 bases of the junction unmatched. This CDR3 has 14 amino acids. The CDR3 region is CASHRAGGYYGYTF. The CDR3 DNA reads TGTGCCAGCCATAGGGCAGGGGGATACTATGGCTACACCTTC.